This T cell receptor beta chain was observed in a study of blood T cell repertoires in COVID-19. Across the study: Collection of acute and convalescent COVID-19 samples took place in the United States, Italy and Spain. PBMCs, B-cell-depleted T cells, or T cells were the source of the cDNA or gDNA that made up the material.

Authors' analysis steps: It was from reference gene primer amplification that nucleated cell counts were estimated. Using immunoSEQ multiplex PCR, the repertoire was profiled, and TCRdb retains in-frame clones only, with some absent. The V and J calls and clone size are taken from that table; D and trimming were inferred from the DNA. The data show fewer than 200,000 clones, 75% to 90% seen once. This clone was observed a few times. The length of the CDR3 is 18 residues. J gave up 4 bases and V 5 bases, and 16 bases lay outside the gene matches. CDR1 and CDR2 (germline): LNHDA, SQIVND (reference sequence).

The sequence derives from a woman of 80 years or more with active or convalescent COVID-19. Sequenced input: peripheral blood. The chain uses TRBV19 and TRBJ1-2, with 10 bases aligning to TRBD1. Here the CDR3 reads CASSPLPPDRGQGYGYTF. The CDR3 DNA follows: TGTGCCAGTAGTCCCCTCCCCCCCGACAGGGGGCAGGGCTATGGCTACACCTTC.